This T cell receptor (beta chain) was recovered during a study of blood T cells in healthy people across ages. About the study: Per two T cells, about one barcoded beta molecule was captured through template switching.

A second 7 to 11 cycle PCR used barcoded and J-beta primers. Every cDNA was tagged by a template-switch adaptor with 12 random nucleotides. TCRdb independently ran MiXCR on the 5' RACE reads; one entry per CDR3 protein. Among some 1.7 million distinct CDR3 sequences, 28% were seen once, and the ten largest hold around 7.7%. A word on this clonotype: The antigen remains unidentified.

Findings of the study overall: Changes in expanded clonotypes were possibly confounded, as the CMV status of donors was unknown. Among long-lived donors, naive CD4+ cells were more numerous and diversity higher than in aged donors.

The TCR comes from a woman in her twenties or thirties in good health. The sample was blood.

The CDR3 DNA follows: TGCAGTGCTAGAGATGCCCGGGCAGCTAATGAGCAGTTCTTC. Translated, it gives CSARDARAANEQFF. This chain connects TRBV20-1 to TRBJ2-1; unclear D gene. Germline V CDR1 and CDR2: DFQATT, SNEGSKA (reference sequence). The CDR3 is 14 residues long. Deletions cut 0 bases from V and 7 bases from J, with 13 bases between.